A selection of T cell receptor beta chains follows, all from one sample in a study of blood T cell repertoires in COVID-19. The method was immunoSEQ multiplex PCR; TCRdb's version includes in-frame clones alone and lacks a portion of them. The table has roughly 400,000 clones, approximately 87% seen once. The sample consisted of peripheral blood. The source of these receptors is a woman in her sixties with COVID-19, enrolled during active disease. The conserved cysteine and the conserved F or W are not part of the CDR3 here. The order of the fields is V gene, J gene, CDR3 protein.

v_call: TRBV5-4
j_call: TRBJ1-4
cdr3_aa: ASSPSGGTNEKLF

v_call: TRBV3-1/TRBV3-2
j_call: TRBJ2-1
cdr3_aa: ASSQERGGWDEQF

v_call: TRBV18
j_call: TRBJ1-4
cdr3_aa: ASSRESVGKLF

v_call: TRBV18
j_call: TRBJ1-2
cdr3_aa: ASSPQGWSGYT

v_call: TRBV2
j_call: TRBJ2-5
cdr3_aa: ASSDPGLAGGGRETQY

v_call: TRBV21-1
j_call: TRBJ1-2
cdr3_aa: ASTPTGFRTQEDYGYT

v_call: TRBV7-8
j_call: TRBJ1-2
cdr3_aa: ASSTNRVVDGYT

v_call: TRBV7-2
j_call: TRBJ1-3
cdr3_aa: ASSLWSAAVEAGNTIY

v_call: TRBV2
j_call: TRBJ2-5
cdr3_aa: ASSERGETQY

v_call: TRBV18
j_call: TRBJ1-1
cdr3_aa: ASSPGGRLYTEAF

v_call: TRBV28
j_call: TRBJ2-6
cdr3_aa: ASSLSGTGANVLT

v_call: TRBV6-6
j_call: TRBJ1-6
cdr3_aa: ASKDLGTGYSPLH

v_call: TRBV4-2
j_call: TRBJ1-2
cdr3_aa: ASSQVGTGSGYT

v_call: TRBV6-6
j_call: TRBJ2-7
cdr3_aa: ASRWGTGAYEQY

v_call: TRBV3-1/TRBV3-2
j_call: TRBJ2-3
cdr3_aa: ASSRMDRADTQY

v_call: TRBV5-6
j_call: TRBJ2-2
cdr3_aa: ASSSYGTTNTGELF

v_call: TRBV5-8
j_call: TRBJ1-5
cdr3_aa: ASSQSRHRYSNQPQH